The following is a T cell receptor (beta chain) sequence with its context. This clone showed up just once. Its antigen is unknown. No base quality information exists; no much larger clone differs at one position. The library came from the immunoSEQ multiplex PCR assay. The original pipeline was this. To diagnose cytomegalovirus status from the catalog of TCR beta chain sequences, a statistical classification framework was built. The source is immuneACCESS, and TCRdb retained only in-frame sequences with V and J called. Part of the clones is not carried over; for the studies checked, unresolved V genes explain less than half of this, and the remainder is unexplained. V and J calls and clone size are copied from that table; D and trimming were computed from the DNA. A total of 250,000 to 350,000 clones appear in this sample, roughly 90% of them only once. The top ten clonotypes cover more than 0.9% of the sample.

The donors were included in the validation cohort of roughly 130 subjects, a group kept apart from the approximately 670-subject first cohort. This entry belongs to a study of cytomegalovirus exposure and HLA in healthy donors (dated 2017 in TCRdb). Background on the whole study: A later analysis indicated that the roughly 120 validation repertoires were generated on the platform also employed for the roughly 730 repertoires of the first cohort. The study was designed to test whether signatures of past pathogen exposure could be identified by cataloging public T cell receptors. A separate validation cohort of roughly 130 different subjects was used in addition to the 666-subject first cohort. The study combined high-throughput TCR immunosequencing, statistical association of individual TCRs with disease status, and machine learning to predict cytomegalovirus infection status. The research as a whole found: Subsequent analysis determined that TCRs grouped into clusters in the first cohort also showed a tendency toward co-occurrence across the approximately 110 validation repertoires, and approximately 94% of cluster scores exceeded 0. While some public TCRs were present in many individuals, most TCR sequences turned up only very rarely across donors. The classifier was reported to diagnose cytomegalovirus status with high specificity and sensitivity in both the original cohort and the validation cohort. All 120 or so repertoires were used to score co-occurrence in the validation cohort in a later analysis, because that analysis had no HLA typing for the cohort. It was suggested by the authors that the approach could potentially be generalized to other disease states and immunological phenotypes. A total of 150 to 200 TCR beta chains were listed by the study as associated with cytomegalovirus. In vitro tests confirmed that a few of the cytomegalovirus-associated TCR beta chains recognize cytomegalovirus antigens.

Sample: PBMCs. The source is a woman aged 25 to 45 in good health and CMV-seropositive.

In nucleotide form, the sequence is TGTGCCAGCAGGGGGACGGGGTCCTACGAGCAGTACTTC. Its product reads: CASRGTGSYEQYF. The rearranged chain carries TRBV2 and TRBJ2-7; the D gene is possibly TRBD1 or TRBD2, with 5 bases matching each. The germline V gene encodes CDR1 SNHLY and CDR2 FYNNEI. V and J are truncated by 6 bases and 1 base respectively, leaving an intervening sequence of 10 bases. The CDR3 has 13 amino acids, counting the end cysteine and phenylalanine. Here the CDR3 DNA is all that survives: 39 bases in frame from base 1.